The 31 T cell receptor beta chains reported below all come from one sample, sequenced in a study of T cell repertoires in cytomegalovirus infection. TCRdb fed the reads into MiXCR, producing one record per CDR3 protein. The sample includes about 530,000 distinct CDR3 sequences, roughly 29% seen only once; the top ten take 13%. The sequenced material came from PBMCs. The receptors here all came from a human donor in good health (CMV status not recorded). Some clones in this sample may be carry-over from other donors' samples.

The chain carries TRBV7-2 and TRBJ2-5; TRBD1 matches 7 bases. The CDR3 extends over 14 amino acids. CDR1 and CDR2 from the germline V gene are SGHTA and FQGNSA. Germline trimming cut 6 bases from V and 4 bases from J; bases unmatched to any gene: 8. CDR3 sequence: CASRLTGAAETQYF. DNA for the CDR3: TGTGCCAGCAGACTCACAGGGGCCGCAGAGACCCAGTACTTC.

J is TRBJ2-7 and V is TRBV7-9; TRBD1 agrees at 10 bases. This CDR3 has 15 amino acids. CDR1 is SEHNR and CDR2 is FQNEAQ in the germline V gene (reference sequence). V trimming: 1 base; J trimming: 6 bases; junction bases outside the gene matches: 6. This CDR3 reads CASSLVVGQGGEQYF. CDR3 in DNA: TGTGCCAGCAGCTTAGTGGTCGGACAGGGGGGCGAGCAGTACTTC.

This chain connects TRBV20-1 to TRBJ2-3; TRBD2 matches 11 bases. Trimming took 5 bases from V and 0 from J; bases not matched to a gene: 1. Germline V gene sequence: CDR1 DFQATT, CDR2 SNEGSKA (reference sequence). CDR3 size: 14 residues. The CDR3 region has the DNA TGCAGTGCTGGACTAGCGGGCAGCACAGATACGCAGTATTTT. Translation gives CSAGLAGSTDTQYF.

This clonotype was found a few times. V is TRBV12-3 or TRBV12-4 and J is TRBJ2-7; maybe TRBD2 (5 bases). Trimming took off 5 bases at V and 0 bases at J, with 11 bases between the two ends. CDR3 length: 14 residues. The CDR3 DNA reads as TGTGCCAGCAGTCGATCCGGGGTCTCCTACGAGCAGTACTTC. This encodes CASSRSGVSYEQYF.

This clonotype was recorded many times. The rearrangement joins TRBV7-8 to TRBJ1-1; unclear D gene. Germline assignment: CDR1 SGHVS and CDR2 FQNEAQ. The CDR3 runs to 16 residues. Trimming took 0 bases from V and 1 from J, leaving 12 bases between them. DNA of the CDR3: TGTGCCAGCAGCTTAGCAGCTTGGTCACAGAACACTGAAGCTTTCTTT. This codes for CASSLAAWSQNTEAFF.

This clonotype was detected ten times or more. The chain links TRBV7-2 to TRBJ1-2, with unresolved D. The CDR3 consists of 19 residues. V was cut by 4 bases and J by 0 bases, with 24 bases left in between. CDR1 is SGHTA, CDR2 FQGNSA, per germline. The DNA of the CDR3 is TGTGCCAGCAGCTCCAACCCCTCGACGGGGAAGTTAGCTAACTATGGCTACACCTTC. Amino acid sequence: CASSSNPSTGKLANYGYTF.

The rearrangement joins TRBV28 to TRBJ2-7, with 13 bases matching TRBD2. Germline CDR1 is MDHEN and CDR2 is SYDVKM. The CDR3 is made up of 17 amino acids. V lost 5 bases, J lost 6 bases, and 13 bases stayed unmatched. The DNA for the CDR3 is TGTGCCAGCAGTCGGCGAATTGGACTAGCGGGAGAGTCCGAGCAGTACGTC. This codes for CASSRRIGLAGESEQYV.

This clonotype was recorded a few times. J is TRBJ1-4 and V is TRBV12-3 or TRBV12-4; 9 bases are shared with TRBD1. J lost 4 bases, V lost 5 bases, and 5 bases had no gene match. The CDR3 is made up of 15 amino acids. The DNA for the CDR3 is TGTGCCAGCAGTCCCGGACAGGGGATTAATGAAAAACTGTTTTTT. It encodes CASSPGQGINEKLFF.

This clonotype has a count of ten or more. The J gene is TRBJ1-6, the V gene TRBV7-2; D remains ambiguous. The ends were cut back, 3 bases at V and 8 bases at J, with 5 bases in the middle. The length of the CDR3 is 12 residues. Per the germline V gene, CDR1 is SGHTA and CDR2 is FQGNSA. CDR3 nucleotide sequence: TGTGCCAGCAGCTTGAGGGATTCACCCCTCCACTTT. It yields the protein CASSLRDSPLHF.

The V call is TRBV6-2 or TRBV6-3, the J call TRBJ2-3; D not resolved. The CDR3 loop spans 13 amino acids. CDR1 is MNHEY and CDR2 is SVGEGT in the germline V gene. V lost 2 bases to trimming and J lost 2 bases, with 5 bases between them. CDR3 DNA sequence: TGTGCCAGCAGTTACACCAACACAGATACGCAGTATTTT. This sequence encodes CASSYTNTDTQYF.

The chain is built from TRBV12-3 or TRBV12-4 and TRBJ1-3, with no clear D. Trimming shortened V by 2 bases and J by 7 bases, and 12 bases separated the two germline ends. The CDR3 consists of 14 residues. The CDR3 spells CASSLPELSNTIYF. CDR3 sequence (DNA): TGTGCCAGCAGTTTACCAGAATTAAGCAACACCATATATTTT.

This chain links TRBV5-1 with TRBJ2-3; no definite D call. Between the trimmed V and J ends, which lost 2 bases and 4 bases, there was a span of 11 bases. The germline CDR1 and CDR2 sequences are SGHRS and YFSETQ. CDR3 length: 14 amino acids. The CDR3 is CASSFEDFSDTQYF. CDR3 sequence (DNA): TGCGCCAGCAGCTTCGAGGATTTCTCAGATACGCAGTATTTT. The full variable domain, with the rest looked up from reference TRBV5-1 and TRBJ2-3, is KAGVTQTPRYLIKTRGQQVTLSCSPISGHRSVSWYQQTPGQGLQFLFEYFSETQRNKGNFPGRFSGRQFSNSRSEMNVSTLELGDSALYLCASSFEDFSDTQYFGPGTRLTVL.

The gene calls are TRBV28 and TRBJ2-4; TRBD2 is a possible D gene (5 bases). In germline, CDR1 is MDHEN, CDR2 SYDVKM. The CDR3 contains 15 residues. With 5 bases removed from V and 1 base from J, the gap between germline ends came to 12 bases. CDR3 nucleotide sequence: TGTGCCAGCAGTGGGCCGGGCGGGGCCAAAAACATTCAGTACTTC. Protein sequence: CASSGPGGAKNIQYF.

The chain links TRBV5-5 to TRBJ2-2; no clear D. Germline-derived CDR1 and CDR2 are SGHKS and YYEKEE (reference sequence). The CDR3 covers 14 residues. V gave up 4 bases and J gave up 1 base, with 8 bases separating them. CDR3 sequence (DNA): TGTGCCAGCAGCCACCCCTTGAACACCGGGGAGCTGTTTTTT. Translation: CASSHPLNTGELFF.

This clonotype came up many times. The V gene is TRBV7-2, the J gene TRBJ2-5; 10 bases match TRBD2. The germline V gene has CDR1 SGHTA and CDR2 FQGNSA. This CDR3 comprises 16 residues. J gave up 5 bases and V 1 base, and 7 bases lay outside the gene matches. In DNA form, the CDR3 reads TGTGCCAGCAGCTTAGGGCGACTAGCGGGTCCGGAGACCCAGTACTTC. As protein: CASSLGRLAGPETQYF. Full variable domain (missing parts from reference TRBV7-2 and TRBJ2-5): GAGVSQSPSNKVTEKGKDVELRCDPISGHTALYWYRQSLGQGLEFLIYFQGNSAPDKSGLPSDRFSAERTGGSVSTLTIQRTQQEDSAVYLCASSLGRLAGPETQYFGPGTRLLVL.

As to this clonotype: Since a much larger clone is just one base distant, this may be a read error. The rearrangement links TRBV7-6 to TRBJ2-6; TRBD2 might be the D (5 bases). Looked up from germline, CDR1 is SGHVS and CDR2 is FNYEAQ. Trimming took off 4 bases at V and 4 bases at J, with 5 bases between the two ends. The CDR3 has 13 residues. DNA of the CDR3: TGTGCCAGCAGCTCGGGGGGGGCCAACGTCCTGACTTTC. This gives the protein CASSSGGANVLTF.

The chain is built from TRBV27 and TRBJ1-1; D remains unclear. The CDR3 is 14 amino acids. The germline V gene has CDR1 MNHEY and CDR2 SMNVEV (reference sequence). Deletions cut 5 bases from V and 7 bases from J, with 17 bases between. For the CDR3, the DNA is TGTGCCAGCAGTCCTCAAAGGTCGCCGGGTGAAGCTTTCTTT. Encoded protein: CASSPQRSPGEAFF.

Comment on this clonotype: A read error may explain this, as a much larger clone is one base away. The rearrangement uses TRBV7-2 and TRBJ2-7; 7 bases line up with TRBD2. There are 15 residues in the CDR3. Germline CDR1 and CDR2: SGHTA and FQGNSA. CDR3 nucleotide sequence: TGTGCCAGCAGCCTCGGCGCCGGGACTAATTTCGAGCTGTACTTC. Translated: CASSLGAGTNFELYF.

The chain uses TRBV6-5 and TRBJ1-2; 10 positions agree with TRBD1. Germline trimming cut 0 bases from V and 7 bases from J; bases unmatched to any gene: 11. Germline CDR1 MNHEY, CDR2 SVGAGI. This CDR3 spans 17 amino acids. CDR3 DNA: TGTGCCAGCAGTTACTCCCAATCCGGGACAGGGGCTTTTGGCTACACCTTC. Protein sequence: CASSYSQSGTGAFGYTF.

The CDR3 nucleotides are TGTGCCAGCAGCCAAGAACTCCGAACGCAGTATTTT. This codes for CASSQELRTQYF. This sequence joins TRBV3-1 and TRBJ2-3; unclear D gene. The CDR3 loop spans 12 amino acids. The V end lost 0 bases, the J end lost 9 bases, and 7 bases lay between the germline ends. Germline lookup yields CDR1 LGHDT and CDR2 YNNKEL (reference sequence).

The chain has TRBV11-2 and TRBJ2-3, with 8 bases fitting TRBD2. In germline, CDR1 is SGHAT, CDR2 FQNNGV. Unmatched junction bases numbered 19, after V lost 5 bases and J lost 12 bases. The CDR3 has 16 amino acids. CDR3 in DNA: TGTGCCAGCAGCCTAAGCATCTCCCCGGGACTAGTGGATCAGTATTTT. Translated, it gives CASSLSISPGLVDQYF. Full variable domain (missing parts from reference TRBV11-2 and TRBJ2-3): EAGVAQSPRYKIIEKRQSVAFWCNPISGHATLYWYQQILGQGPKLLIQFQNNGVVDDSQLPKDRFSAERLKGVDSTLKIQPAKLEDSAVYLCASSLSISPGLVDQYFGPGTRLTVL.

CDR3 residues: CASSVGGSPVGELFF. In DNA form, the CDR3 reads TGTGCCAGCAGCGTAGGAGGGAGTCCGGTCGGGGAGCTGTTTTTT. The chain employs TRBV9 and TRBJ2-2; maybe TRBD2 (5 bases). This CDR3 has 15 amino acids. From germline, CDR1 is SGDLS and CDR2 YYNGEE. Between the trimmed V and J ends, which lost 0 bases and 7 bases, there was a span of 13 bases.

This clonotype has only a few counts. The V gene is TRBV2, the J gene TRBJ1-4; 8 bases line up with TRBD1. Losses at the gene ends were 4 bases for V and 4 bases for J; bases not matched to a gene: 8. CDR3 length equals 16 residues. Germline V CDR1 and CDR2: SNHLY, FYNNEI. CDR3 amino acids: CASSGTGNLRNEKLFF. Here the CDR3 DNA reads TGTGCCAGCAGTGGGACAGGGAATCTACGTAATGAAAAACTGTTTTTT.

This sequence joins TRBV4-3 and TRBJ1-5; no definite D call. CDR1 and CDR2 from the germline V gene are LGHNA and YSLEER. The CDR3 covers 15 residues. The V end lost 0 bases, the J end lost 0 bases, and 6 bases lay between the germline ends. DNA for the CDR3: TGCGCCAGCAGCCAAGAGAGGGCTAGCAATCAGCCCCAGCATTTT. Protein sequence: CASSQERASNQPQHF.

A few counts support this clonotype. Written as DNA, the CDR3 is TGCGCCAGCAGCCAAGATGCCCAGGGCTTCAATTCACCCCTCCACTTT. This codes for CASSQDAQGFNSPLHF. The rearrangement joins TRBV4-3 to TRBJ1-6; maybe TRBD1 (5 bases). V was cut by 0 bases and J by 7 bases, with 13 bases left in between. This CDR3 has 16 residues. Germline V gene data show CDR1 as LGHNA and CDR2 as YSLEER.

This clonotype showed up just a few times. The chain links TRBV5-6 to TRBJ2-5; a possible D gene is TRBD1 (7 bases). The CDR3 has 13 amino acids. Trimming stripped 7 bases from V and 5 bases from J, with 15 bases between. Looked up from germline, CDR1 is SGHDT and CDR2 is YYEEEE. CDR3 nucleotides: TGTGCCAGCGCAGGGGGGTCAGAGGAGACCCAGTACTTC. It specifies CASAGGSEETQYF.

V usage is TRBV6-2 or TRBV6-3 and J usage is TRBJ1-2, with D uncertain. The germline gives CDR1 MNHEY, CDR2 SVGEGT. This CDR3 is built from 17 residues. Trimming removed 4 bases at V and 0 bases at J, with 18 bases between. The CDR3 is CASSSHTVLRTNYGYTF. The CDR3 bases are TGTGCCAGCAGTTCTCACACCGTGCTCCGAACTAACTATGGCTACACCTTC.

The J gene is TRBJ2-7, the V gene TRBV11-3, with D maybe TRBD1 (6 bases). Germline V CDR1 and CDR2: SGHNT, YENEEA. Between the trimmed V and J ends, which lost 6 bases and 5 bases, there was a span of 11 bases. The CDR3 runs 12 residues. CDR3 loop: CASSSQGNEQYF. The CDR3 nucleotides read TGTGCCAGCAGTTCACAGGGCAACGAGCAGTACTTC.

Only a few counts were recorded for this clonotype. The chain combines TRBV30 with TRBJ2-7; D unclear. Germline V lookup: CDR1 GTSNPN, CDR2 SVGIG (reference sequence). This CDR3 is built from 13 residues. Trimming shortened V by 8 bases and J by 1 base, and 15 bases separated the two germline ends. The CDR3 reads CAGRRKESYEQYV. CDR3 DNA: TGTGCCGGGCGTCGGAAAGAGTCCTACGAGCAGTACGTC.

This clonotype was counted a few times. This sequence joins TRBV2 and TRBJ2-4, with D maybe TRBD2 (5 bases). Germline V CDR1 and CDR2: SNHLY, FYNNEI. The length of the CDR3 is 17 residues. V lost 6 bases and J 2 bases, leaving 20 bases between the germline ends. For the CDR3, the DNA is TGTGCCAGCAGAGGCCGGGCCCGAGGGTATTCCAAAAACATTCAGTACTTC. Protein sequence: CASRGRARGYSKNIQYF.

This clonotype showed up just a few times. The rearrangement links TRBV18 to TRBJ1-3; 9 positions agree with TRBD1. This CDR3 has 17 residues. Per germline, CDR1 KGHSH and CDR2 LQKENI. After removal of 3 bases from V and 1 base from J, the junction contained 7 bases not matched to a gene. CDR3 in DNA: TGTGCCAGCTCACCTGTTCCCGGGACAGGGTCTGGAAACACCATATATTTT. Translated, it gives CASSPVPGTGSGNTIYF.